The 16 T cell receptor delta chains presented below share a single source sample, sequenced in a study of gamma-delta chains in newborns, infants, children (dated by TCRdb to about 2019). Sequencing took place on an Illumina MiSeq. TCRdb reanalyzed the public reads with the CATT caller, and identical DNA sequences were merged afterwards. This sample comprises 3,000 to 4,000 delta-chain clones, approximately 2% of them detected only once. Around a tenth of the sample is in the top ten clones. What was sequenced was blood. The receptors derive from a child who was a newborn, infant or young child, either healthy, febrile or measles-vaccinated (not recorded which).

The V gene is TRDV2, the J gene TRDJ2; TRDD3 aligns across 13 bases. The V segment lost 3 bases and the J segment 0 bases; nucleotides outside the gene matches: 9. This CDR3 has 19 residues. The germline gives CDR1 GEAIGNYY, CDR2 EKD. The CDR3 spells CACDPLLGDTLALTAQLFF. CDR3 sequence (DNA): TGTGCCTGTGACCCTCTACTGGGGGATACGCTTGCTTTGACAGCACAACTCTTCTTT.

As for this clone: A read error is likely here: a far larger clone is one base away. The sample has other DNA sequences that encode this CDR3 too. The chain employs TRDV2 and TRDJ1; D may be TRDD3 (6 bases). This CDR3 has 15 residues. Between the trimmed V and J ends, which lost 3 bases and 11 bases, there was a span of 24 bases. Germline V CDR1 and CDR2: GEAIGNYY, EKD. The CDR3: CACDYVLGAPQELIF. Written as DNA, the CDR3 is TGTGCCTGTGACTACGTACTGGGAGCCCCTCAAGAGCTCATCTTT.

As for this clone: This may stem from a read error, because a much larger clone lies one nucleotide away. J is TRDJ3 and V is TRDV2, with 13 bases lining up with TRDD3. The CDR3 is 19 amino acids. The V and J ends lost 7 bases and 4 bases, in that order; junction bases with no gene match: 12. Germline-derived CDR1 and CDR2 are GEAIGNYY and EKD. CDR3 amino acids: CAWDSVLGDTDWDTRQMFF. The DNA of the CDR3 is TGTGCCTGGGACTCAGTACTGGGGGATACGGATTGGGACACCCGACAGATGTTTTTC.

The chain is built from TRDV2 and TRDJ3; 12 nucleotides align to TRDD3. This CDR3 comprises 20 residues. Germline V gene lookup returns CDR1 GEAIGNYY and CDR2 EKD. The V gene end was trimmed by 0 bases and the J gene end by 2 bases; junction bases not matched to a gene: 7. CDR3: CACDTAGGYAGTWDTRQMFF. The DNA of the CDR3 is TGTGCCTGTGACACCGCTGGGGGATACGCGGGCACCTGGGACACCCGACAGATGTTTTTC.

To note about this clone: This sequence is one base from a far larger clone and is likely a read error. Within the sample, other DNA sequences also encode this same CDR3. The chain joins TRDV2 to TRDJ1, with 9 bases matching TRDD3. Per the germline V gene, CDR1 is GEAIGNYY and CDR2 is EKD. The CDR3 consists of 13 residues. The CDR3 protein is CACRLGDTDKLIF. In DNA, the CDR3 is TGTGCCTGCCGACTGGGGGACACCGATAAACTCATCTTC.

This clone was detected only a few times. J is TRDJ2 and V is TRDV3; 8 bases fit TRDD3. The CDR3 covers 15 residues. The germline V gene has CDR1 TVYSNPD and CDR2 GDNSRS (reference sequence). J was trimmed by 2 bases and V by 0 bases; bases with no gene match: 5. Here the CDR3 reads CAFSMGDSLTAQLFF. The CDR3 DNA follows: TGTGCCTTTAGTATGGGGGATTCGTTGACAGCACAACTCTTCTTT.

The table lists this clone with a few counts. The chain employs TRDV2 and TRDJ3; 11 nucleotides agree with TRDD3. Germline-derived CDR1 and CDR2 are GEAIGNYY and EKD. The CDR3 loop spans 19 amino acids. V was pared by 0 bases and J by 0 bases, with 3 bases of the junction left unmatched. CDR3 sequence reads: CACDTWGIRGSWDTRQMFF. CDR3 in DNA: TGTGCCTGTGACACCTGGGGGATACGAGGCTCCTGGGACACCCGACAGATGTTTTTC.

In its sample, this clone was seen a few times. The genes are TRDV2 and TRDJ3; 13 bases align to TRDD3. Germline V gives CDR1 GEAIGNYY, CDR2 EKD. The junction had 8 bases not matched to a gene; V was cut back by 0 bases and J by 1 base. This CDR3 has 21 residues. The CDR3 loop reads CACDTVLGDTRLSWDTRQMFF. DNA of the CDR3: TGTGCCTGTGACACCGTACTGGGGGATACGCGTCTTTCCTGGGACACCCGACAGATGTTTTTC.

Turning to this clone: A much larger clone lies one base from this, so it may be a read error. This sequence joins TRDV2 and TRDJ3; D gene unclear. Germline V lookup: CDR1 GEAIGNYY, CDR2 EKD. The ends were cut back, 5 bases at V and 0 bases at J, with 10 bases in the middle. This CDR3 has 16 residues. CDR3 bases: TGTGCCTGTGTCACGACCAGCTCCTGGGACACCCGACAGATGTTTTTC. Encoded protein: CACVTTSSWDTRQMFF.

This clone has more than one count but fewer than ten. A much larger clonotype is one base distant, so this may be a read error. Other DNA sequences from this sample encode an identical CDR3 as well. V and J are TRDV2 and TRDJ3; the match to TRDD3 covers 9 bases. The CDR3 has 19 residues. Germline V lookup: CDR1 GEAIGNYY, CDR2 EKD. The DNA for the CDR3 is TGTGCCTGTGACATACTGGGGGAGTTTAGCTCCTGGGACACCCGTCAGATGTTTTTC. It translates to CACDILGEFSSWDTRQMFF.

The gene calls are TRDV2 and TRDJ3; 8 bases line up with TRDD3. V was pared by 3 bases and J by 4 bases, with 7 bases of the junction left unmatched. This CDR3 is built from 17 residues. Germline CDR1 is GEAIGNYY and CDR2 is EKD. CDR3 residues: CACDGIRGEWDTRQMFF. DNA for the CDR3: TGTGCCTGTGACGGGATACGCGGGGAGTGGGACACCCGACAGATGTTTTTC.

The chain employs TRDV2 and TRDJ1; TRDD3 agrees at 8 bases. The junction had 4 bases not matched to a gene; V was cut back by 3 bases and J by 2 bases. The germline V gene has CDR1 GEAIGNYY and CDR2 EKD. CDR3 size: 14 residues. The CDR3 DNA sequence: TGTGCCTGTGACGCGGTGGGGGATACCGATAAACTCATCTTT. The encoded protein is CACDAVGDTDKLIF.

The chain links TRDV2 to TRDJ2; TRDD3 aligns across 11 bases. This CDR3 is 16 amino acids long. CDR1 is GEAIGNYY and CDR2 is EKD in the germline V gene. J lost 4 bases, V lost 2 bases, and 5 bases had no gene match. CDR3 sequence: CACDIVGDTRTAQLFF. CDR3 bases: TGTGCCTGTGACATAGTGGGGGATACGCGGACAGCACAACTCTTCTTT.

Regarding this clone: Since a far larger clone is one base different, this is likely a read error. The same CDR3 is also encoded by other DNA sequences in this sample. The chain employs TRDV2 and TRDJ2, with D maybe TRDD3 (6 bases). CDR3 length: 17 residues. Trimming removed 1 base at V and 2 bases at J, with 16 bases between. Germline V lookup: CDR1 GEAIGNYY, CDR2 EKD. The CDR3 DNA reads as TGTGCCTGTGACACGTCCAGTGGGGGCCCCTTGACAGCACAACTCTTCTTT. It translates to CACDTSSGGPLTAQLFF.

In its sample, this clone ranks as medium-sized. This chain joins TRDV1 and TRDJ1; 9 bases map to TRDD3. Germline assignment: CDR1 TSWWSYY and CDR2 QGS. This CDR3 comprises 17 residues. Trimming removed 7 bases from V and 7 bases from J; junction bases left unmatched: 19. CDR3 protein: CALDPTGLGDDPGKLIF. CDR3 bases: TGTGCTCTTGATCCCACCGGCCTGGGGGATGACCCCGGTAAACTCATCTTT.

As regards this clone: Its ends do not fully match the called genes, so a read error is possible. CDR3 amino acids: CACDSAGDTSSWDTRQMFF. The CDR3 coding sequence is TGTGCCTGTGACTCGGCGGGGGATACGAGCTCCTGGGACACCCGGCAGATGTTTTTC. V is TRDV2 and J is TRDJ3, with TRDD3 matching 10 bases. As TCRdb names no J gene, one was assigned here on the basis of a DNA match to germline. Looked up from germline, CDR1 is GEAIGNYY and CDR2 is EKD. The CDR3 loop spans 19 amino acids.